This T cell receptor (beta chain) originates from a study of T cell responses to AZD1222 COVID-19 vaccine. In regard to this clone: Its antigen remains unidentified.

Overall study findings and caveats: Only 6 or 7 people who got AZD1222 tested seropositive at baseline. A mostly white British donor set with more females was recruited, and clonal diversity was possibly underestimated. Mapped onto spike, vaccine-associated CD4 TCRs spanned it and were dominant at 160-218 and 743-854. Repertoire sampling occurred only after the peak T cell response.

This table comes from immunoSEQ multiplex PCR, and its TCRdb copy is limited to in-frame clones, with some not included. This table holds about 89,000 clones, 91% found once. This CDR3 has 14 amino acids. Germline loops: CDR1 LNHDA, CDR2 SQIVND (reference sequence). V shed 5 bases and J 4 bases; nucleotides not matched to a gene: 7. The receptor was isolated from an adult in good health. Here the sequenced sample was peripheral blood, taken on day 0 of MenACWY control vaccination. The chain carries TRBV19 and TRBJ1-2; 7 bases agree with TRBD1. This CDR3 reads CASSAEQGIYGYTF. CDR3 DNA: TGTGCCAGTAGTGCGGAACAGGGGATCTATGGCTACACCTTC.